This T cell receptor (beta chain) derives from a study of OX40 agonist ivuxolimab in advanced cancers. Looking at the study overall: Dose-escalation subjects each had hepatocellular carcinoma, melanoma, renal cell or head and neck cancer.

Data came from immunoSEQ multiplex PCR; TCRdb stores just in-frame clones and leaves some out. The sample has approximately 77,000 clones, about 89% seen once. Trimming removed 2 bases at V and 6 bases at J, with 14 bases between. CDR3 length: 15 residues. Germline values: CDR1 MNHNY, CDR2 SVGAGI (reference sequence). The sequenced sample was CD4+ or CD8+ T cells sorted from blood, obtained in a trial of the OX40 agonist ivuxolimab. This receptor was identified in an adult with an advanced solid tumor such as melanoma, head and neck, liver or kidney cancer. The chain is built from TRBV6-6 and TRBJ1-5; D uncertain. For the CDR3, the DNA is TGTGCCAGCAGTTACGTTGGAAGACCTGCTCAGCCCCAGCATTTT. The encoded protein is CASSYVGRPAQPQHF.